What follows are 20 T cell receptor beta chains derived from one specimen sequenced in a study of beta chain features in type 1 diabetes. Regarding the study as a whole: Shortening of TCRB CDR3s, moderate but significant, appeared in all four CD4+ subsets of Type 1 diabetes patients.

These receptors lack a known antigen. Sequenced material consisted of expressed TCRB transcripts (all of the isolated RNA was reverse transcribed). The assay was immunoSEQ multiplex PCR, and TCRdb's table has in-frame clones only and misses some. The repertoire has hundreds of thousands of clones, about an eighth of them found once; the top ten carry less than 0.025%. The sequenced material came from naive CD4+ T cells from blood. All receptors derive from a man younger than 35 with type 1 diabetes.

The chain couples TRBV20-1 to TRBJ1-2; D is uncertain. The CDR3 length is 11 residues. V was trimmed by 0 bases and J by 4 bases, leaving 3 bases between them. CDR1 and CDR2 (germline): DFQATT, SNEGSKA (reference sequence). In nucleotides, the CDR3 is TGCAGTGCTAGAGATGCCTATGGCTACACCTTC. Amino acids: CSARDAYGYTF.

The CDR3 nucleotides read TGTGCCAGCAGACCGTGGAGCGGGGTAGGGAACGAGCAGTACTTC. Its protein product is CASRPWSGVGNEQYF. The chain employs TRBV2 and TRBJ2-7; 7 bases are shared with TRBD2. CDR1 is SNHLY, CDR2 FYNNEI, per germline. This CDR3 region has 15 residues. The junction had 13 bases not matched to a gene; V was cut back by 6 bases and J by 5 bases.

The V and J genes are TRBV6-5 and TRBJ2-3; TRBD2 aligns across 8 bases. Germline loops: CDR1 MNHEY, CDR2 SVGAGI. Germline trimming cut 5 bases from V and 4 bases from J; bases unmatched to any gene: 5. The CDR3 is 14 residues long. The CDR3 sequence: CASSPGTRADTQYF. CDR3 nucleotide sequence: TGTGCCAGCAGTCCCGGGACTAGGGCAGATACGCAGTATTTT.

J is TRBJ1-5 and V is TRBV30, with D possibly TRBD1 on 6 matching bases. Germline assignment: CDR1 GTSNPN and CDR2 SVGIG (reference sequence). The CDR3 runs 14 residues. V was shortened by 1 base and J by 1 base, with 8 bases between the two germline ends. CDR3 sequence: CAWSDGTSNQPQHF. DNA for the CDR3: TGTGCCTGGAGTGACGGGACAAGCAATCAGCCCCAGCATTTT.

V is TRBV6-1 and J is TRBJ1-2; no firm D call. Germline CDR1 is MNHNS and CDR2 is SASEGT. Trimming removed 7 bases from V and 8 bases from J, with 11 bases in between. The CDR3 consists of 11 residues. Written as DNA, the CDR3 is TGTGCCAGCACCACCGTGGGCGGCTACACCTTC. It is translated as CASTTVGGYTF.

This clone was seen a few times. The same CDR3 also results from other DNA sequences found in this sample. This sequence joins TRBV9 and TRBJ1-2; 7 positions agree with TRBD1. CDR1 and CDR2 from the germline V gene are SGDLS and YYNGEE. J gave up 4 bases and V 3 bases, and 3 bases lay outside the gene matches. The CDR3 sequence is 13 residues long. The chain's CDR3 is CASSGQGVYGYTF. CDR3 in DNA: TGTGCCAGCAGCGGGCAGGGGGTCTATGGCTACACCTTC.

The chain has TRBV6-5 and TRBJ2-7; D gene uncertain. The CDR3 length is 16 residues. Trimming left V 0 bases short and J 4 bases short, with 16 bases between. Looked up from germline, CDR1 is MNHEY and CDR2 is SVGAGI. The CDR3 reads CASSYSRQPTGYEQYF. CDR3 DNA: TGTGCCAGCAGTTACTCAAGGCAGCCTACCGGGTACGAGCAGTACTTC.

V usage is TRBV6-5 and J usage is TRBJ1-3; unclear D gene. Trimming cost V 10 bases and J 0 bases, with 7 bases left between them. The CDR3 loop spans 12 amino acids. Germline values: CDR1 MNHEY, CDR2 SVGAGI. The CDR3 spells CATRTSGNTIYF. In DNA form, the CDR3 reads TGTGCCACCCGGACCTCTGGAAACACCATATATTTT.

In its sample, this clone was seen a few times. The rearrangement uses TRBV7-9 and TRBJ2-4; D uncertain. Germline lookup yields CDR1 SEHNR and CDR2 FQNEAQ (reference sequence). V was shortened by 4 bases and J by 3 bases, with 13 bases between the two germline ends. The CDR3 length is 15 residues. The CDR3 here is CASSSGSSGKNIQYF. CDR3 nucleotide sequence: TGTGCCAGCAGCTCCGGGTCCTCGGGCAAAAACATTCAGTACTTC.

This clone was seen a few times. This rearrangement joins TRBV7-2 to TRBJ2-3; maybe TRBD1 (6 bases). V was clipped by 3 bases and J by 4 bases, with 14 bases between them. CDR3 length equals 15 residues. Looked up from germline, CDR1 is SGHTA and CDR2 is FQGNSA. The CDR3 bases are TGTGCCAGCAGCTTCATTTTCGCAGGGGCAGATACGCAGTATTTT. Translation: CASSFIFAGADTQYF.

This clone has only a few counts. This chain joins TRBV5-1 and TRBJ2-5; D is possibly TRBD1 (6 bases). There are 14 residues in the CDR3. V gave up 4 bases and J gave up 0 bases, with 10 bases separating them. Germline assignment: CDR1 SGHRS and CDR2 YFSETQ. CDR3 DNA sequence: TGCGCCAGCAGCCCGCAGGGGAACCAAGAGACCCAGTACTTC. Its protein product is CASSPQGNQETQYF. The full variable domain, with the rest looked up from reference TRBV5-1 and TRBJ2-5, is KAGVTQTPRYLIKTRGQQVTLSCSPISGHRSVSWYQQTPGQGLQFLFEYFSETQRNKGNFPGRFSGRQFSNSRSEMNVSTLELGDSALYLCASSPQGNQETQYFGPGTRLLVL.

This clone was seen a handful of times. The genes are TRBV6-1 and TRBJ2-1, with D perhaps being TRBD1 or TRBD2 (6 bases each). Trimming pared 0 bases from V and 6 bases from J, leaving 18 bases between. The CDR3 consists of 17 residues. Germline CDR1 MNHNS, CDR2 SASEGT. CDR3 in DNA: TGTGCCAGCAGTGAAGCGGTACTAGCACAGGGTAGCAATGAGCAGTTCTTC. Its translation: CASSEAVLAQGSNEQFF.

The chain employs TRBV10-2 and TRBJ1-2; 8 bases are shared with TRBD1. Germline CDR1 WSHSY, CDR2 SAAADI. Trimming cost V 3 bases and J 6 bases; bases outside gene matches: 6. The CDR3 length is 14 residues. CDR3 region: CASSEGQGRHGYTF. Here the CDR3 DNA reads TGCGCCAGCAGTGAAGGACAGGGTAGGCATGGCTACACCTTC.

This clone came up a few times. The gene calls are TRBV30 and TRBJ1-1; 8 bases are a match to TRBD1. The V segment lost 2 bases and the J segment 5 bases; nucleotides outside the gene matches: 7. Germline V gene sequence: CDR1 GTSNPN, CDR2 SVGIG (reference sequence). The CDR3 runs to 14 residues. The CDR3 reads CAWSRTGRRTEAFF. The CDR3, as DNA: TGTGCCTGGAGTCGGACAGGGCGGAGGACTGAAGCTTTCTTT.

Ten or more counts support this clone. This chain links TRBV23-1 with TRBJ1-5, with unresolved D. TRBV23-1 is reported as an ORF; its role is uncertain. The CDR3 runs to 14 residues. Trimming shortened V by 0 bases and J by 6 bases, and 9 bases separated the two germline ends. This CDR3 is CASSQSGMRQPQHF. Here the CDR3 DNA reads TGCGCCAGCAGTCAATCAGGTATGCGTCAGCCCCAGCATTTT.

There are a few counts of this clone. The CDR3 DNA reads as TGTGCCTGGAGTGTAGGCAGGGAAGGCAATCAGCCCCAGCATTTT. This sequence encodes CAWSVGREGNQPQHF. The V and J genes are TRBV30 and TRBJ1-5, with D maybe TRBD1 (5 bases). Trimming removed 0 bases at V and 2 bases at J, with 11 bases between. In germline, CDR1 is GTSNPN, CDR2 SVGIG (reference sequence). CDR3 size: 15 residues.

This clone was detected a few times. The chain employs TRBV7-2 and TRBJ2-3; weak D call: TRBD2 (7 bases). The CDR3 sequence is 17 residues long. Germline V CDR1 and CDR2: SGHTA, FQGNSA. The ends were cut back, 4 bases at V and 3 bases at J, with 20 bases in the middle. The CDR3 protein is CASSSPLAGAITDTQYF. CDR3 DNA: TGTGCCAGCAGCTCCCCCCTTGCGGGGGCCATTACAGATACGCAGTATTTT.

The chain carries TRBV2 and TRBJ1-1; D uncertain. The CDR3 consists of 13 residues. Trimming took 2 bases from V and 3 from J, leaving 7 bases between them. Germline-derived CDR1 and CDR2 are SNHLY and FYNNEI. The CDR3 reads CASSERRDTEAFF. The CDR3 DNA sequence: TGTGCCAGCAGTGAACGGAGGGACACTGAAGCTTTCTTT.

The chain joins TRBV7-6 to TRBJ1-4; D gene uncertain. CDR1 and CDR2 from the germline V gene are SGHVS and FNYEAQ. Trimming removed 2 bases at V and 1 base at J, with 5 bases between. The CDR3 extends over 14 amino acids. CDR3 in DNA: TGTGCCAGCAGCTTAAGTCTAACTAATGAAAAACTGTTTTTT. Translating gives CASSLSLTNEKLFF.

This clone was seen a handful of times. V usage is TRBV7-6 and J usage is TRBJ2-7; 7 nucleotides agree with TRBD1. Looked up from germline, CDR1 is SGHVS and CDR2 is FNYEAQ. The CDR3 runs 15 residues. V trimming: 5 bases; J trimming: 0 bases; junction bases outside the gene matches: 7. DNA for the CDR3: TGTGCCAGCAGCCGCAGCTCAGGGGGCTCCTACGAGCAGTACTTC. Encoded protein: CASSRSSGGSYEQYF. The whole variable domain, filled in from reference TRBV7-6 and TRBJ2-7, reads GAGVSQSPRYKVTKRGQDVALRCDPISGHVSLYWYRQALGQGPEFLTYFNYEAQQDKSGLPNDRFSAERPEGSISTLTIQRTEQRDSAMYRCASSRSSGGSYEQYFGPGTRLTVT.